Sequencing of this T cell receptor (beta chain) was carried out in a study of blood T cells in healthy people across ages. PCR was performed a second time for about 7 to 11 cycles using a sample-barcoded 5' primer and a J-beta primer mix. TCRdb independently ran MiXCR on the 5' RACE reads; one entry per CDR3 protein. Of 450,000 to 650,000 distinct CDR3 sequences listed, around 24% are singletons. The CDR3 totals 16 residues. Germline V gene sequence: CDR1 LGHNA, CDR2 YSLEER. With 2 bases removed from V and 8 bases from J, the gap between germline ends came to 18 bases. This sample also belongs to another study, concerning T cells of mothers and their children. That work adds: Reverse transcription into cDNA received all extracted RNA, at roughly 1.6 ug per 15 ul.

The receptor comes from a boy younger than 18 in good health. The V call is TRBV4-3, the J call TRBJ2-2; D is unclear. Sequencing input: blood. Written as DNA, the CDR3 is TGCGCCAGCAGCCAAACCATCGTCGCGCGCTATGGGGAGCTGTTTTTT. Amino acid sequence: CASSQTIVARYGELFF.